This is a list of T cell receptor beta chains from one sample in a study of blood T cell repertoires in COVID-19. TCRdb keeps only in-frame clones here, not all; method: immunoSEQ multiplex PCR. Among some 120,000 clones listed, around 88% were seen once. Sequencing input: peripheral blood. These receptors came from a woman between 50 and 59 years old who had recovered from COVID-19. Each CDR3 is given with its conserved first and last residue. A D gene is named only where the DNA matches it firmly. Size is stated for part of the rows, as once, few or many counts, or as a class when the clone is expanded.

V	J	size	D	DNA	CDR3
TRBV6-2/TRBV6-3	TRBJ2-2	.	.	TGTGCCAGCAGTTACTCGTTCCCAACCAGGGGCGCCGGGGAGCTGTTTTTT	CASSYSFPTRGAGELFF
TRBV5-1	TRBJ2-1	.	TRBD2	TGCGCCAGTGGGACTAGCGGGACCCGCTACAATGAGCAGTTCTTC	CASGTSGTRYNEQFF
TRBV5-5	TRBJ1-4	.	.	TGTGCCAGCAGCTTGGATGGGGGGATGAGTGAAAAACTGTTTTTT	CASSLDGGMSEKLFF
TRBV7-3	TRBJ2-5	.	.	TGTGCCAGCAGCCTGGACTATACAGAGACCCAGTACTTC	CASSLDYTETQYF
TRBV9	TRBJ2-1	.	TRBD2	TGTGCCAGCAGCGTCACTAGCGCCGCTTACAATGAGCAGTTCTTC	CASSVTSAAYNEQFF
TRBV25-1	TRBJ2-1	.	TRBD2	TGTGCCAGCAGTGAAGGACCCCGGCAACTAGCGGGGTTATATGAGCAGTTCTTC	CASSEGPRQLAGLYEQFF
TRBV7-9	TRBJ1-1	once	.	TGTGCCAGCAGCCATCCATCGAACACTGAAGCTTTCTTT	CASSHPSNTEAFF
TRBV7-2	TRBJ2-5	.	.	TGTGCCAGCAGCCCCCAGGGGGAGACCCAGTACTTC	CASSPQGETQYF
TRBV6-5	TRBJ1-5	few	TRBD1	TGTGCCAGCAGCTCTAAGGCGACAGGGTCTCAGCCCCAGCATTTT	CASSSKATGSQPQHF
TRBV6-5	TRBJ1-2	.	TRBD1	TGTGCCAGCCAGGACAGGGGGCTAAGGGGCTACACCTTC	CASQDRGLRGYTF
TRBV5-1	TRBJ2-3	once	.	TGCGCCAGCAGCTTGGGGACTGGGCGGCGGATCGATACGCAGTATTTT	CASSLGTGRRIDTQYF
TRBV7-3	TRBJ1-1	.	.	TGTGCCAGCAGCTTAACGTCGGGGAACACTGAAGCTTTCTTT	CASSLTSGNTEAFF
TRBV10-3	TRBJ2-3	once	TRBD2	TGTGCCATCAGTGAATTTAGCGGGAGTTCAGATACGCAGTATTTT	CAISEFSGSSDTQYF
TRBV9	TRBJ2-2	.	TRBD2	TGTGCCAGCAGCGAGGCCCAAGCGGGGGGGCAAATCGGCGGGGAGCTGTTTTTT	CASSEAQAGGQIGGELFF
TRBV7-2	TRBJ1-2	.	TRBD1	TGTGCCAGCAGCTTGGGACAGTCCCTCTATGGCTACACCTTC	CASSLGQSLYGYTF
TRBV27	TRBJ2-7	.	TRBD1	TGTGCCAGCAGTCGGGACAGGGTGAGCCACGAGCAGTACTTC	CASSRDRVSHEQYF
TRBV28	TRBJ2-7	few	.	TGTGCCAGCAGTCTCACCACGACGGGGTCCTACGAGCAGTACTTC	CASSLTTTGSYEQYF
TRBV29-1	TRBJ1-1	.	.	TGCAGCGTTTTGTTAGAGAACACTGAAGCTTTCTTT	CSVLLENTEAFF
TRBV11-2	TRBJ1-4	once	.	TGTGCCAGCAGCTTATCTGTCCTCGTGTCGGGTGAAAAACTGTTTTTT	CASSLSVLVSGEKLFF
TRBV5-1	TRBJ2-2	.	.	TGCGCCAGCAGCTTGCTGGGGCTTATGCAAACGAACACCGGGGAGCTGTTTTTT	CASSLLGLMQTNTGELFF
TRBV2	TRBJ1-4	.	TRBD1	TGTGCCAGACAGGGGACCGAGGAAAAACTGTTTTTT	CARQGTEEKLFF
TRBV28	TRBJ1-6	.	TRBD1	TGTGCCAGCAGGGCGGGACAGCAGTTACCGCGATCACCCCTCCACTTT	CASRAGQQLPRSPLHF
TRBV12-3/TRBV12-4	TRBJ1-2	.	.	TGTGCCAGCAGTGCGGACAGAAGACATGGCTACACCTTC	CASSADRRHGYTF
TRBV6-6	TRBJ1-2	once	TRBD1	TGTGCCAGCAGTCCTCAGACAGGGGGCGTCAATGGCTACACCTTC	CASSPQTGGVNGYTF
TRBV9	TRBJ2-7	.	.	TGTGCCAGCAGCGTATCAGGTATTGCCTACGAGCAGTACTTC	CASSVSGIAYEQYF
TRBV6-5	TRBJ1-2	.	.	TGTGCCAGCATCAAGGAAGGAGTTTGGAGCTACACCTTC	CASIKEGVWSYTF
TRBV6-5	TRBJ1-6	.	.	TGTGCCAGCGCGGCTCAGAATTCACCCCTCCACTTT	CASAAQNSPLHF
TRBV19	TRBJ2-2	.	TRBD2	TGTGGGGCGGGAGGTTTCACCGGGGAGCTGTTTTTT	CGAGGFTGELFF
TRBV7-2	TRBJ2-5	.	.	TGTGCCAGCAGCGGTATAGGGGTCCAAGAGACCCAGTACTTC	CASSGIGVQETQYF
TRBV3-1/TRBV3-2	TRBJ2-1	.	TRBD1	TGTGCCAGCAGCCAAGCACCAGGGACAGGATCATCCTACAATGAGCAGTTCTTC	CASSQAPGTGSSYNEQFF
TRBV6-2/TRBV6-3	TRBJ2-2	.	.	TGTGCCAGCAGTAGAGGGGGAACCTTCGCGAACACCGGGGAGCTGTTTTTT	CASSRGGTFANTGELFF
TRBV2	TRBJ1-1	.	.	TGTGCCAGCAACAGGGCTGGAACCACTGAAGCTTTCTTT	CASNRAGTTEAFF
TRBV11-3	TRBJ2-1	.	TRBD2	TGTGCCAGCAGCTTCTCCGGGACTAGCGGGGCAACCTACAATGAGCAGTTCTTC	CASSFSGTSGATYNEQFF
TRBV6-2/TRBV6-3	TRBJ2-2	.	.	TGTGCCAGCAGTTACTCGCCTAGCGACGATCATGCGAACACCGGGGAGCTGTTTTTT	CASSYSPSDDHANTGELFF
TRBV7-3	TRBJ1-1	once	TRBD1	TGTGCCAGCAGCTTAAGGGAGACAGGGGGCGGCACTGAAGCTTTCTTT	CASSLRETGGGTEAFF
TRBV30	TRBJ2-7	.	.	TGTGCCTGGAGTCTAGGACTGTACGAGCAGTACTTC	CAWSLGLYEQYF
TRBV6-5	TRBJ2-7	.	TRBD2	TGTGCCAGCCACGCCCCTAGCGGCTCCTACGAGCAGTACTTC	CASHAPSGSYEQYF
TRBV5-1	TRBJ2-2	.	.	TGCGCCAGCAGCTCCATCAGGGGGGCCGGGGAGCTGTTTTTT	CASSSIRGAGELFF
TRBV28	TRBJ2-7	.	.	TGTGCCAGCAGTCCACCAGGGGCAGTGACCACCTACGAGCAGTACTTC	CASSPPGAVTTYEQYF
TRBV7-9	TRBJ2-7	.	.	TGTGCCAGCAGCTCAGGATACGGGGTCTCCTACGAGCAGTACTTC	CASSSGYGVSYEQYF
TRBV6-5	TRBJ1-2	.	.	TGTGCCACATCCCTGGGCTTTAACTATGGCTACACCTTC	CATSLGFNYGYTF
TRBV10-1	TRBJ2-5	.	TRBD2	TGCGCCAGCAGTCCAGGACTAGCGGGGTACCAAGAGACCCAGTACTTC	CASSPGLAGYQETQYF
TRBV6-5	TRBJ1-2	.	.	TGTGCCAGCAGTTACTCGGGCGGGGGATCCAACTATGGCTACACCTTC	CASSYSGGGSNYGYTF
TRBV5-1	TRBJ2-1	.	.	TGCGCCAGCAGCTTGGAGTCTTGGGGGCTGGATTCTGAGCAGTTCTTC	CASSLESWGLDSEQFF
TRBV18	TRBJ1-1	.	.	TGTGCCAGCTCACCCGGCCGGGGAGCTTTCTTT	CASSPGRGAFF
TRBV3-1/TRBV3-2	TRBJ1-1	.	.	TGTGCCAGCAGTCCCAGGGTCTGGGGAACTGAAGCTTTCTTT	CASSPRVWGTEAFF
TRBV2	TRBJ2-7	.	TRBD2	TGTGCCAGCAGTGAAGGCGGGAGTCTGTACGAGCAGTACTTC	CASSEGGSLYEQYF
TRBV29-1	TRBJ2-5	.	.	TGCAGCGTTGGTACCGGCGGGGAGACCCAGTACTTC	CSVGTGGETQYF
TRBV24-1	TRBJ2-5	once	TRBD1	TGTGCCACCAGTACCCCGGGACAGGCGGGGGAGACCCAGTACTTC	CATSTPGQAGETQYF
TRBV7-2	TRBJ1-4	few	TRBD1	TGTGCCAGCAGCCGCACAGGGGGCAGGGGAAAACTGTTTTTT	CASSRTGGRGKLFF
TRBV12-3/TRBV12-4	TRBJ1-2	.	.	TGTGCCAGCAGTCTCGGGGGGAACTATGGCTACACCTTC	CASSLGGNYGYTF
TRBV5-8	TRBJ1-5	.	.	TGTGCCAGCAGCTTGGGGGACTTACGATCGAATCAGCCCCAGCATTTT	CASSLGDLRSNQPQHF
TRBV5-6	TRBJ2-7	.	.	TGTGCCAGCAGCTTTAAAAGGACAGTTCGAGGGTACGAGCAGTACTTC	CASSFKRTVRGYEQYF
TRBV2	TRBJ1-5	.	.	TGTGCCAGCAGTGGAGAACTTTATCAGCCCCAGCATTTT	CASSGELYQPQHF